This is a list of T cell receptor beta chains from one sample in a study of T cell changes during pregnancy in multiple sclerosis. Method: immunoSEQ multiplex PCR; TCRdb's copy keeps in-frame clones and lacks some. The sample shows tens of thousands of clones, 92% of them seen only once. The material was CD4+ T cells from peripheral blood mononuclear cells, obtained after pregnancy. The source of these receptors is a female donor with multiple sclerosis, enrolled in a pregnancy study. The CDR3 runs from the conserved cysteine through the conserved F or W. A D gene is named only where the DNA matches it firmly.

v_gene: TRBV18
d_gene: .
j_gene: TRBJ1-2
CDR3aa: CASPLPGNYGYTF

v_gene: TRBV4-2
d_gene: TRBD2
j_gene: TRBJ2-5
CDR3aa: CASSQAGVAGRQETQYF

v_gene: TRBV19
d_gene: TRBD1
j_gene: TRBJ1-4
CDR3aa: CASSITGVDEKLFF

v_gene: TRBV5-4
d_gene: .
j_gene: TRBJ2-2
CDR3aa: CASRLADRNTGELFF

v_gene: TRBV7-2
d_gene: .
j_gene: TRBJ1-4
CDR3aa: CASSLVGAPDEKLFF

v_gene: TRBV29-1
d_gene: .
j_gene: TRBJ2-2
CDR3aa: CSGTMYTGELFF

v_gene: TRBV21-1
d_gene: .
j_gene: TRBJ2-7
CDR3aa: CASSKLHRENNEQYF

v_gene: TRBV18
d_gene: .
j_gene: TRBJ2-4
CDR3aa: CASSPRSRLLAKNIQYF

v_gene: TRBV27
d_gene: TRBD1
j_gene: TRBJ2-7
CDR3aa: CASGTGGYEQYF

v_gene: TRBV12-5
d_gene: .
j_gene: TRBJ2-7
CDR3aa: CASGLTGNEQYF

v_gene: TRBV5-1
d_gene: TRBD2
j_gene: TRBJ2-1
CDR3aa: CASSPSIGTSGDEQFF

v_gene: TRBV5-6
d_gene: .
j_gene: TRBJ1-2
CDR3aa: CASSLVAAYGYTF

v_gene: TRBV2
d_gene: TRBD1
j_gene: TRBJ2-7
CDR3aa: CASSNQGASEQYF

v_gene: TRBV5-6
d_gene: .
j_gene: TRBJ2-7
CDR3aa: CASSLAGVPYEQYF

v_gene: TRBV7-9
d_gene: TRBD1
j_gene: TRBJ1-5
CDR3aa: CASSFQGAGNQPQHF

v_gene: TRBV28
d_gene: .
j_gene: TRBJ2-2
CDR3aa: CASYSIRAGGTNTGELFF

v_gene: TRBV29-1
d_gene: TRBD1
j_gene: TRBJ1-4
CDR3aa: CSTTGTTNEKLFF

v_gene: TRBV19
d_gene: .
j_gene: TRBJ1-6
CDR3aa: CASSIENSPLHF

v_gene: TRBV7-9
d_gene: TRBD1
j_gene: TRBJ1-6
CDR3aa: CASSLLGQPNSPLHF

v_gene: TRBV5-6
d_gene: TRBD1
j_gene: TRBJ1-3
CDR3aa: CASSSGTGLISGNTIYF

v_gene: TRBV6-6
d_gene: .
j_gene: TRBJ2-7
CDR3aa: CASSATGYEQYF

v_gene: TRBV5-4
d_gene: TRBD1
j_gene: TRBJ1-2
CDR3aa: CASSLLRGQGRVHGYTF

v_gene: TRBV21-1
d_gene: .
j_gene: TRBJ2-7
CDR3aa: CASSGSRGGSYEQCF

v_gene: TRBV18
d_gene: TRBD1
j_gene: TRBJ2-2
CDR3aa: CASSPNDRGLVGELFF

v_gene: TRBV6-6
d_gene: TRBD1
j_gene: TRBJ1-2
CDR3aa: CASSYNRGCTF

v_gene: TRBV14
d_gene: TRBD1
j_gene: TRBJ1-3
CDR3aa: CASSVQGYSGNTIYF

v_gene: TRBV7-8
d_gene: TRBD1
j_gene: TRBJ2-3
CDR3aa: CASSLRQGSTDTQYF

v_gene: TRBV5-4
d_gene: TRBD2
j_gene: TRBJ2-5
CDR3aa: CASSRLAGGPKETQYF

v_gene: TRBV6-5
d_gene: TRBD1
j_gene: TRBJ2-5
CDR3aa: CASSPGTGQETQYF

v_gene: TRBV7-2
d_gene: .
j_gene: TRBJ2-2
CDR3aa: CASSPLGELFF

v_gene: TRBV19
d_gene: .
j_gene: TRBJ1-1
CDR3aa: CASRKGGLGVNTEAFF

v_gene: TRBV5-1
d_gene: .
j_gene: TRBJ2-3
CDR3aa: CASSLGRRGDTQYF

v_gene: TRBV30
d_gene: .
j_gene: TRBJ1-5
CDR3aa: CAWSLRGQGGVGGNQPQHF

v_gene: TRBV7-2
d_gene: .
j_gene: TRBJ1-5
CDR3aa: CASSFRGQQPQHF

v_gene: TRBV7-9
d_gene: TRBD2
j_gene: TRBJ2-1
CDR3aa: CASSLGTSGGLSSYNEQFF

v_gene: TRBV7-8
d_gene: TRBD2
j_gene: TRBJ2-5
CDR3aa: CASSATRGGETQYF

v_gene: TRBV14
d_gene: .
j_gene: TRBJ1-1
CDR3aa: CASSPPTGQNTEAFF

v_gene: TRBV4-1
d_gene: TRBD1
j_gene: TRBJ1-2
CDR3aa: CASSQTGGYGYTF

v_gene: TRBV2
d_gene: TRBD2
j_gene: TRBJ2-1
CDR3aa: CASKAGVSYNEQFF

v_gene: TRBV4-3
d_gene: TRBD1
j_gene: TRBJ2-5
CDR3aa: CASSQGTGEPQETQYF

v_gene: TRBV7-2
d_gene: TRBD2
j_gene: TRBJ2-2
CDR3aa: CASGQGLAGGTYTGELFF

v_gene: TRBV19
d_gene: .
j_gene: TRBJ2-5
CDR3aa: CASTMGGETQYF

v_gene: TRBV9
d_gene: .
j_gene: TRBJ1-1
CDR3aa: CASSPRGGLNTEAFF

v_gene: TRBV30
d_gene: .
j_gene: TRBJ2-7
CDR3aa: CAWSVRDEQYF

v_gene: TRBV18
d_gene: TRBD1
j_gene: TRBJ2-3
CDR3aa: CASSPRDSFTDTQYF

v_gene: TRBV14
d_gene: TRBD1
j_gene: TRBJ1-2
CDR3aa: CASSQVILGGFPQNYGYTF

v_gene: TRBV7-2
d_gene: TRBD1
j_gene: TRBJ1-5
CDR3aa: CASSLARQGGQPQHF

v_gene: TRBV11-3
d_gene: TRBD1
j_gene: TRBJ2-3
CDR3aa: CASSFRQGKGTDTQYF

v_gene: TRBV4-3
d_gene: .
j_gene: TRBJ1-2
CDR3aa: CASSLTGTSTSHHGYTF

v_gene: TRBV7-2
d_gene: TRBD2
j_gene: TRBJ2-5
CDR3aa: CASSLRGGWVTQYF

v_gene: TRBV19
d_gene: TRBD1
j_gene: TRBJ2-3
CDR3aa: CASSRTGSADTQYF

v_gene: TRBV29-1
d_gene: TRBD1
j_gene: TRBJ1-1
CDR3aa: CSGSPGQGRWSTEAFF